This section outlines one T cell receptor beta chain sequence together with its context. The data originate from a study of control samples from healthy donors and cancer patients. TCRdb's table, derived via immunoSEQ multiplex PCR, lists solely in-frame clones and lacks some. Of around 76,000 clones listed, less than 95% are singletons. V gave up 0 bases and J gave up 8 bases, with 9 bases separating them. CDR3 length: 14 residues. Germline V lookup: CDR1 SGHRS, CDR2 YFSETQ. The rearrangement links TRBV5-1 to TRBJ1-6; D remains ambiguous. Sequencing used blood. This sequence was found in a woman aged 40-49 years in good health. The CDR3 sequence: CASSLEAGDSPLHF. The CDR3 DNA reads as TGCGCCAGCAGCTTGGAGGCAGGAGATTCACCCCTCCACTTT.